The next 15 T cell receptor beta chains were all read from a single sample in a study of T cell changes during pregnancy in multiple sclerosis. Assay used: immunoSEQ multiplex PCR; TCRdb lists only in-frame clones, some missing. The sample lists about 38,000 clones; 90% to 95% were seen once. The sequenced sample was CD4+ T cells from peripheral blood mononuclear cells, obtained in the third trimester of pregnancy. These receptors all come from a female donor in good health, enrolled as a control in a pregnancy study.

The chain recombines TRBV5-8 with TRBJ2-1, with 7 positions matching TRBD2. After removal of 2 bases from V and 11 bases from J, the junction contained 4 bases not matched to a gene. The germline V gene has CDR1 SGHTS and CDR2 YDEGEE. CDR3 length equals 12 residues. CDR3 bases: TGTGCCAGCAGCTTTGGAGCGGGAAAGCAGTTCTTC. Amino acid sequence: CASSFGAGKQFF.

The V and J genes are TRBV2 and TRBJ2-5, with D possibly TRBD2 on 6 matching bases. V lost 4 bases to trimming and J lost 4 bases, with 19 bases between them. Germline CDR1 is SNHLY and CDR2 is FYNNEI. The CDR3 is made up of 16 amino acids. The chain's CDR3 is CASSAGGGLRGETQYF. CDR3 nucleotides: TGTGCCAGCAGTGCCGGGGGTGGGCTCCGGGGAGAGACCCAGTACTTC.

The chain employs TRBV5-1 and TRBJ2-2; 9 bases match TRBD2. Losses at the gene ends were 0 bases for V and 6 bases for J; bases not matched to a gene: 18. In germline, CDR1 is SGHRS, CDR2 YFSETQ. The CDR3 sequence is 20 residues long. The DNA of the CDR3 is TGCGCCAGCAGCTTGGCCAGGGGGATAGCGGGAGAAGATAAGTCCGGGGAGCTGTTTTTT. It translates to CASSLARGIAGEDKSGELFF. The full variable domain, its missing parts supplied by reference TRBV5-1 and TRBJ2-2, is KAGVTQTPRYLIKTRGQQVTLSCSPISGHRSVSWYQQTPGQGLQFLFEYFSETQRNKGNFPGRFSGRQFSNSRSEMNVSTLELGDSALYLCASSLARGIAGEDKSGELFFGEGSRLTVL.

The CDR3 DNA reads TGCGCCAGCGGACTAATCACAGATACGCAGTATTTT. This codes for CASGLITDTQYF. This chain uses TRBV5-1 with TRBJ2-3; weak D call: TRBD2 (6 bases). The V end lost 7 bases, the J end lost 2 bases, and 8 bases lay between the germline ends. CDR3 length equals 12 residues. CDR1 is SGHRS, CDR2 YFSETQ, per germline.

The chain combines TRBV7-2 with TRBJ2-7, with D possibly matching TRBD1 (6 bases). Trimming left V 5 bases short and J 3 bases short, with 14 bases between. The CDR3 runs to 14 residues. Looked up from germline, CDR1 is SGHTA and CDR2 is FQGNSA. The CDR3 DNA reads TGTGCCAGCAGCCCGACAGGTGGGGGCTACGAGCAGTACTTC. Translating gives CASSPTGGGYEQYF.

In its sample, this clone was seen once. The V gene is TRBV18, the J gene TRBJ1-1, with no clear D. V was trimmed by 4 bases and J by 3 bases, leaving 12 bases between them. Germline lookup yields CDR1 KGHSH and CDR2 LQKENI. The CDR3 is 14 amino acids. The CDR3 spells CASSLQQEHTEAFF. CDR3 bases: TGTGCCAGCTCACTACAGCAGGAACACACTGAAGCTTTCTTT.

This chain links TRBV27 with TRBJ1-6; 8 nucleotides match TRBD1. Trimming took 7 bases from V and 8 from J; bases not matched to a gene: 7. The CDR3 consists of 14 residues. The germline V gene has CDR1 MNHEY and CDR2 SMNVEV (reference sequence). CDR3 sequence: CASTSDREYSPLHF. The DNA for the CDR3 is TGTGCCAGCACTTCGGACAGGGAGTATTCACCCCTCCACTTT.

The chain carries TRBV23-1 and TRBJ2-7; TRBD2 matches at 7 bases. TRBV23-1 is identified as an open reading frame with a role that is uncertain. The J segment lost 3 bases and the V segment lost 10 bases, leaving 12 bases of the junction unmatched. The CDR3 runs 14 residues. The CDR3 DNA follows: TGCGCCACCCGCAAAGCGGGACGCTACTACGAGCAGTACTTC. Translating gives CATRKAGRYYEQYF.

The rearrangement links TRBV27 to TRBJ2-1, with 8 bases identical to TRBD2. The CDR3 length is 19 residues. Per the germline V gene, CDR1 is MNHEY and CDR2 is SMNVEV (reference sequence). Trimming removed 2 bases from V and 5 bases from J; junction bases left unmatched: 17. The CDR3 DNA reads TGTGCCAGCAGTTTAAAACCCCTCCGGGGGGGCGGCGGGGACAATGAGCAGTTCTTC. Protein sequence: CASSLKPLRGGGGDNEQFF.

CDR3: CASSPGTREETQYF. CDR3 in DNA: TGCGCCAGCAGCCCCGGGACTAGGGAAGAGACCCAGTACTTC. The chain links TRBV5-1 to TRBJ2-5, with 8 bases aligning to TRBD2. This CDR3 contains 14 residues. Germline V gene sequence: CDR1 SGHRS, CDR2 YFSETQ. V was pared by 4 bases and J by 3 bases, with 5 bases of the junction left unmatched.

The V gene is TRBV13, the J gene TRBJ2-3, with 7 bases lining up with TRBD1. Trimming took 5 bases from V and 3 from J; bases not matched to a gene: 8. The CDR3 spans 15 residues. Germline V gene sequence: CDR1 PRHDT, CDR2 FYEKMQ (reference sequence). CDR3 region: CASSTRTGTTDTQYF. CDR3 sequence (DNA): TGTGCCAGCAGCACCAGGACAGGCACTACAGATACGCAGTATTTT.

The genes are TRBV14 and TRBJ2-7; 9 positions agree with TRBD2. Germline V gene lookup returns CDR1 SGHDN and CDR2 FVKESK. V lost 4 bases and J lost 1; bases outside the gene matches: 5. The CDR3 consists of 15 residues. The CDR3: CASSPLAGASYEQYF. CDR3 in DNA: TGTGCCAGCAGCCCCTTAGCGGGAGCGTCCTACGAGCAGTACTTC. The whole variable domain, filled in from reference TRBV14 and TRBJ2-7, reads EAGVTQFPSHSVIEKGQTVTLRCDPISGHDNLYWYRRVMGKEIKFLLHFVKESKQDESGMPNNRFLAERTGGTYSTLKVQPAELEDSGVYFCASSPLAGASYEQYFGPGTRLTVT.

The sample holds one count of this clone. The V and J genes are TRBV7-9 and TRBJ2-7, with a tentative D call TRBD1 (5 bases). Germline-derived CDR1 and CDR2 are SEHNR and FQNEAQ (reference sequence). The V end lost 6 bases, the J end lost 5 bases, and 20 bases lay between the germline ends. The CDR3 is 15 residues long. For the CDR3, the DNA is TGTGCCAGCAGTTTTTACACCTCCCAGGGCGACGAGCAGTACTTC. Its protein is CASSFYTSQGDEQYF.

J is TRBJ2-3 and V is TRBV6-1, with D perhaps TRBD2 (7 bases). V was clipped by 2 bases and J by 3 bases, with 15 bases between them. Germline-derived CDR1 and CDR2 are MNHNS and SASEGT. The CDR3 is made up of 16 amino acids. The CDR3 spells CASSERGAVRTDTQYF. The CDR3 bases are TGTGCCAGCAGTGAACGGGGGGCTGTGAGGACAGATACGCAGTATTTT.

CDR3: CASSGRGYEQYF. DNA of the CDR3: TGTGCCAGCTCCGGTAGGGGCTACGAGCAGTACTTC. The chain is built from TRBV28 and TRBJ2-7, with TRBD1 as a possible D gene (5 bases). CDR3 length: 12 residues. Germline V gene data show CDR1 as MDHEN and CDR2 as SYDVKM. V dropped 8 bases and J dropped 3 bases, with 11 bases sitting between them.